This T cell receptor (beta chain) stems from a study of OX40 agonist ivuxolimab in advanced cancers. Overall study context: Each patient was given ivuxolimab into a vein every 2 weeks, at 0.01 to 10 mg/kg. Three dose-escalation patients had partial responses: one with hepatocellular carcinoma and two with cutaneous melanoma.

The germline V gene has CDR1 SGDLS and CDR2 YYNGEE. The CDR3 extends over 14 amino acids. Losses at the gene ends were 0 bases for V and 3 bases for J; bases not matched to a gene: 0. Data came from immunoSEQ multiplex PCR; TCRdb stores just in-frame clones and leaves some out. The sample contains around 29,000 clones, around 87% of which appear only once. Material: CD4+ or CD8+ T cells sorted from blood, obtained in a trial of the OX40 agonist ivuxolimab. This chain connects TRBV9 to TRBJ2-7; TRBD2 agrees at 10 bases. This TCR derives from an adult with an advanced solid tumor such as melanoma, head and neck, liver or kidney cancer. CDR3 protein: CASSVGTSGYEQYF. DNA for the CDR3: TGTGCCAGCAGCGTAGGGACTAGCGGCTACGAGCAGTACTTC.